The 28 T cell receptor beta chains listed next were all sequenced from one sample in a study of blood T cell repertoires in COVID-19. TCRdb keeps only in-frame clones here, not all; method: immunoSEQ multiplex PCR. The top ten clones hold about 3.9% of a sample with about 350,000 clones, around nine tenths of them seen once. The sequenced sample was peripheral blood. These receptor sequences come from a woman between 55 and 75 years old with COVID-19, enrolled during active disease.

V is TRBV5-8 and J is TRBJ2-3; TRBD2 is a possible D gene (6 bases). The CDR3 covers 14 residues. Germline V gives CDR1 SGHTS, CDR2 YDEGEE. V lost 5 bases to trimming and J lost 9 bases, with 19 bases between them. The CDR3, as DNA: TGTGCCAGCAGTCTTGATCAGCGGGCAGGGACGCAGTATTTT. Translated, it gives CASSLDQRAGTQYF. The variable domain in full, with the rest retrieved from reference TRBV5-8 and TRBJ2-3, is EAGVTQSPTHLIKTRGQQATLRCSPISGHTSVYWYQQALGLGLQFLLWYDEGEERNRGNFPPRFSGRQFPNYSSELNVNALELEDSALYLCASSLDQRAGTQYFGPGTRLTVL.

The CDR3 reads CASSRPPGEAFF. CDR3 nucleotide sequence: TGTGCCAGCAGCCGCCCACCAGGTGAAGCTTTCTTT. The rearrangement joins TRBV14 to TRBJ1-1; D gene unclear. The CDR3 consists of 12 residues. V shed 4 bases and J shed 7 bases, with 10 bases lying between them. The germline gives CDR1 SGHDN, CDR2 FVKESK.

The chain recombines TRBV18 with TRBJ2-1; TRBD1 agrees at 9 bases. Trimming took 1 base from V and 9 from J; bases not matched to a gene: 16. The CDR3 contains 18 residues. Germline lookup yields CDR1 KGHSH and CDR2 LQKENI. The CDR3 bases are TGTGCCAGCTCACCACTCCTTATCCGGACAGGGGCTGTGTCTGAGCAGTTCTTC. Translated: CASSPLLIRTGAVSEQFF.

This clone showed up just once. This sample includes further DNA sequences coding for the same CDR3. This rearrangement joins TRBV18 to TRBJ1-2; D remains unclear. This CDR3 has 13 residues. Germline loops: CDR1 KGHSH, CDR2 LQKENI. Trimming took off 1 base at V and 3 bases at J, with 6 bases between the two ends. CDR3 loop: CASSPRGDYGYTF. The CDR3 DNA sequence: TGTGCCAGCTCACCACGCGGGGACTATGGCTACACCTTC.

The chain is built from TRBV27 and TRBJ1-3; D remains ambiguous. Germline loops: CDR1 MNHEY, CDR2 SMNVEV (reference sequence). V was clipped by 2 bases and J by 1 base, with 6 bases between them. This CDR3 region has 14 residues. The CDR3 spells CASSLTGSGNTIYF. CDR3 DNA: TGTGCCAGCAGTTTAACGGGGTCTGGAAACACCATATATTTT.

The chain uses TRBV9 and TRBJ2-1, with TRBD1 as a possible D gene (5 bases). CDR1 is SGDLS and CDR2 is YYNGEE in the germline V gene. Deletions cut 1 base from V and 5 bases from J, with 13 bases between. The CDR3 consists of 15 residues. CDR3 DNA: TGTGCCAGCAGCGTAATCCAGGGCACCGACAATGAGCAGTTCTTC. Its translation is CASSVIQGTDNEQFF.

V and J are TRBV7-5 and TRBJ1-1; TRBD1, the table's D call, was not compared with the DNA. TRBV7-5 is a documented pseudogene. The CDR3 length is 16 residues. CDR3 protein: CARSPDRGPLNTEAFF. In DNA form, the CDR3 reads TGTGCCAGAAGCCCTGACAGGGGCCCCTTGAACACTGAAGCTTTCTTT.

This chain links TRBV10-3 with TRBJ1-4; unclear D gene. CDR1 is ENHRY, CDR2 SYGVKD, per germline. CDR3 size: 12 residues. V was trimmed by 11 bases and J by 5 bases, leaving 12 bases between them. CDR3 residues: CAARSGNEKLFF. DNA for the CDR3: TGTGCCGCCCGAAGCGGGAATGAAAAACTGTTTTTT.

This rearrangement joins TRBV7-2 to TRBJ2-1; tentative D call: TRBD2 (5 bases). Germline CDR1 is SGHTA and CDR2 is FQGNSA. The V and J ends lost 5 bases and 4 bases respectively, with 15 bases between them. This CDR3 is 15 amino acids long. DNA of the CDR3: TGTGCCAGCAGCCCGGCGGCTAGCCGATACAATGAGCAGTTCTTC. Its translation is CASSPAASRYNEQFF.

CDR3 nucleotides: TGTGCCAGCTGCGAGACTAGCGGGGCCGGGCAGTACTTC. It codes for CASCETSGAGQYF. V usage is TRBV6-5 and J usage is TRBJ2-7, with 11 bases fitting TRBD2. The CDR3 covers 13 residues. Germline CDR1 MNHEY, CDR2 SVGAGI. The V segment lost 8 bases and the J segment 9 bases; nucleotides outside the gene matches: 9.

This chain uses TRBV2 with TRBJ1-3; no clear D. CDR3 length: 14 residues. Trimming left V 4 bases short and J 2 bases short, with 9 bases between. CDR1 and CDR2 from the germline V gene are SNHLY and FYNNEI. DNA of the CDR3: TGTGCCAGCAGTGGGCCGGCGGCTGGAAACACCATATATTTT. It translates to CASSGPAAGNTIYF.

The rearrangement uses TRBV5-1 and TRBJ1-3, with 10 bases that match TRBD1. Germline V CDR1 and CDR2: SGHRS, YFSETQ. The trim removed 4 bases at V and 7 bases at J, leaving 11 bases unmatched. The CDR3 runs to 16 residues. CDR3 DNA sequence: TGCGCCAGCAGCGCCAGTACCGGGACAGGGGTTAACACCATATATTTT. Translation: CASSASTGTGVNTIYF.

The rearrangement joins TRBV6-5 to TRBJ1-2; perhaps TRBD1 as D (5 bases). Looked up from germline, CDR1 is MNHEY and CDR2 is SVGAGI. The CDR3 consists of 13 residues. Trimming cost V 4 bases and J 1 base, with 7 bases left between them. The CDR3 DNA reads TGTGCCAGCAGTTCCGACAGTAACTATGGCTACACCTTC. Protein sequence: CASSSDSNYGYTF.

This clone is a singleton in its sample. The chain links TRBV2 to TRBJ2-3; perhaps TRBD2 as D (6 bases). The CDR3 spans 15 residues. Germline CDR1 reads SNHLY; CDR2 reads FYNNEI. V was clipped by 6 bases and J by 5 bases, with 18 bases between them. DNA for the CDR3: TGTGCCAGCAGACAACTAGCCCAAAACGGAGATACGCAGTATTTT. Protein product: CASRQLAQNGDTQYF.

This clone was counted only a few times. This chain uses TRBV29-1 with TRBJ1-2, with D unresolved. Germline V lookup: CDR1 SQVTM, CDR2 ANQGSEA. Deletions cut 6 bases from V and 4 bases from J, with 9 bases between. CDR3 length: 11 amino acids. The CDR3: CSVSDFYGYTF. CDR3 nucleotide sequence: TGCAGCGTGTCAGATTTCTATGGCTACACCTTC.

The chain couples TRBV2 to TRBJ1-6; TRBD1 agrees at 9 bases. V was pared by 5 bases and J by 9 bases, with 5 bases of the junction left unmatched. Per germline, CDR1 SNHLY and CDR2 FYNNEI. The CDR3 is 14 residues long. The CDR3 here is CASSTGTGPSPLHF. CDR3 in DNA: TGTGCCAGCAGTACCGGGACAGGGCCTTCACCCCTCCACTTT.

The chain is built from TRBV2 and TRBJ2-7; 9 positions match TRBD2. Germline CDR1 and CDR2: SNHLY and FYNNEI. Germline trimming cut 1 base from V and 11 bases from J; bases unmatched to any gene: 12. The CDR3 extends over 15 amino acids. CDR3 DNA sequence: TGTGCCAGCAGTGAAGAAGGCGGGGGGGTCCCTTTCAAGTACTTC. It yields the protein CASSEEGGGVPFKYF.

The chain is built from TRBV6-5 and TRBJ2-2; TRBD1 agrees at 8 bases. The CDR3 has 16 residues. Germline V gene data show CDR1 as MNHEY and CDR2 as SVGAGI. V dropped 4 bases and J dropped 0; count of bases not matched to a gene: 4. CDR3 protein: CASSSDRGPNTGELFF. The CDR3 nucleotides read TGTGCCAGCAGTTCAGACAGGGGTCCGAACACCGGGGAGCTGTTTTTT.

The count of this clone is one. V is TRBV27 and J is TRBJ1-4; D is ambiguous. The CDR3 has 16 amino acids. Trimming stripped 4 bases from V and 0 bases from J, with 12 bases between. The germline CDR1 and CDR2 sequences are MNHEY and SMNVEV (reference sequence). The CDR3 DNA reads as TGTGCCAGCAGTTCTCTGCACAGTGCAACTAATGAAAAACTGTTTTTT. Protein product: CASSSLHSATNEKLFF.

The rearrangement uses TRBV3-1 (or the pseudogene TRBV3-2) and TRBJ1-2; D possibly corresponds to TRBD1 (5 bases). The CDR3 covers 13 residues. Germline CDR1 is LGHDT and CDR2 is YNNKEL (reference sequence). V was pared by 4 bases and J by 8 bases, with 14 bases between. CDR3 loop: CASSPQGIGGYTF. The CDR3 DNA reads TGTGCCAGCAGCCCTCAGGGAATTGGAGGCTACACCTTC.

The chain has TRBV3-1 (or the pseudogene TRBV3-2) and TRBJ1-2; 8 bases agree with TRBD1. The V and J ends lost 4 bases and 7 bases, in that order; junction bases with no gene match: 5. Germline V gene data show CDR1 as LGHDT and CDR2 as YNNKEL (reference sequence). The CDR3 has 13 residues. For the CDR3, the DNA is TGTGCCAGCAGCCTGCAGGGGGCAACTGGCTACACCTTC. Protein: CASSLQGATGYTF.

The rearrangement links TRBV19 to TRBJ2-3, with unresolved D. This CDR3 is 14 amino acids long. In germline, CDR1 is LNHDA, CDR2 SQIVND (reference sequence). V was shortened by 3 bases and J by 0 bases, with 7 bases between the two germline ends. CDR3 coding DNA: TGTGCCAGTAGTATTATTAGTAGCACAGATACGCAGTATTTT. Residues: CASSIISSTDTQYF.

The chain carries TRBV6-5 and TRBJ1-2; 7 bases map to TRBD1. J was trimmed by 3 bases and V by 3 bases; bases with no gene match: 4. The CDR3 consists of 14 residues. From germline, CDR1 is MNHEY and CDR2 SVGAGI. CDR3: CASSYKQGYYGYTF. The DNA for the CDR3 is TGTGCCAGCAGTTATAAACAGGGGTACTATGGCTACACCTTC.

The rearrangement joins TRBV7-9 to TRBJ2-7; 7 bases align to TRBD1. CDR3 size: 14 residues. The V segment lost 4 bases and the J segment 7 bases; nucleotides outside the gene matches: 10. CDR1 SEHNR and CDR2 FQNEAQ come from the germline V gene (reference sequence). The CDR3 nucleotides read TGTGCCAGCAGCTCAACTACAGGGGAACGGGAGCAGTACTTC. Its protein product is CASSSTTGEREQYF.

CDR3 sequence (DNA): TGTGCTAGTGGTTTGTTGTTAGGACAGGGGCAAGAGACCCAGTACTTC. Residues: CASGLLLGQGQETQYF. The chain has TRBV12-5 and TRBJ2-5, with 9 bases identical to TRBD1. Germline assignment: CDR1 LGHNT and CDR2 FRNRAP. The CDR3 length is 16 residues. The V segment lost 2 bases and the J segment 2 bases; nucleotides outside the gene matches: 6.

The chain has TRBV20-1 and TRBJ2-5; 9 nucleotides line up with TRBD2. CDR1 is DFQATT and CDR2 is SNEGSKA in the germline V gene (reference sequence). This CDR3 has 14 residues. The junction had 7 bases not matched to a gene; V was cut back by 3 bases and J by 5 bases. This CDR3 is CSASRRGGKETQYF. DNA for the CDR3: TGCAGTGCTAGTAGGCGGGGGGGCAAGGAGACCCAGTACTTC.

The J gene is TRBJ1-1, the V gene TRBV28, with D perhaps matching TRBD1 (5 bases). This CDR3 has 13 amino acids. V lost 6 bases to trimming and J lost 4 bases, with 12 bases between them. Germline CDR1 reads MDHEN; CDR2 reads SYDVKM. CDR3 loop: CASRPWGGTEAFF. DNA for the CDR3: TGTGCCAGCAGGCCCTGGGGCGGCACTGAAGCTTTCTTT.

On this clone: Other DNA sequences from this sample encode an identical CDR3 as well. J is TRBJ1-3 and V is TRBV7-9; 7 bases are a match to TRBD1. Germline trimming cut 5 bases from V and 4 bases from J; bases unmatched to any gene: 2. The CDR3 length is 13 residues. Germline-derived CDR1 and CDR2 are SEHNR and FQNEAQ (reference sequence). CDR3 DNA sequence: TGTGCCAGCAGCCAGGGACAGGGAAACACCATATATTTT. The encoded protein is CASSQGQGNTIYF.